This T cell receptor (beta chain) is from a study of blood T cell repertoires in COVID-19. Overall study context: The United States, Italy and Spain were the sources of the acute and convalescent COVID-19 samples. From T cells, B-cell-depleted T cells, or PBMCs came the material, which was cDNA or gDNA.

Repertoires were generated with immunoSEQ multiplex PCR, while TCRdb's copy carries only in-frame clones and drops some. This sample yields over 250,000 clones, of which roughly 85% are seen a single time; 9.5% to 11% belongs to the top ten. This clone was picked up one time. The sequence derives from a woman in her sixties or seventies with acute or convalescent COVID-19. The sequenced material came from peripheral blood.

Here the CDR3 DNA reads TGTGCCAGCAGTTACCGGACAGGGGACTATGGCTACACCTTC. The encoded protein is CASSYRTGDYGYTF. The chain uses TRBV27 and TRBJ1-2; 9 bases are shared with TRBD1. The germline gives CDR1 MNHEY, CDR2 SMNVEV (reference sequence). CDR3 length equals 14 residues. The V gene end was trimmed by 4 bases and the J gene end by 3 bases; junction bases not matched to a gene: 3.